Following are 22 T cell receptor beta chains from one sample sequenced in a study of blood T cell repertoires in COVID-19. Here immunoSEQ multiplex PCR was the method, and the copy in TCRdb shows in-frame clones only, minus some. The table records roughly 320,000 clones, 85% to 95% of them present only once. Sequencing was carried out using PBMCs or T cells enriched from blood (not recorded which). The receptor source for this set is a woman aged 25-40 years who had been exposed to COVID-19.

The chain recombines TRBV4-1 with TRBJ2-1; TRBD2 aligns across 9 bases. After removal of 3 bases from V and 2 bases from J, the junction contained 11 bases not matched to a gene. Per the germline V gene, CDR1 is MGHRA and CDR2 is YSYEKL. The CDR3 has 18 residues. The CDR3 DNA reads TGCGCCAGCAGCCATTCGGGGCGGGGGGGCCTCGCCTACAATGAGCAGTTCTTC. It codes for CASSHSGRGGLAYNEQFF.

The CDR3 spells CASSPYDTDTQYF. CDR3 DNA: TGTGCCAGCAGCCCCTATGACACAGATACGCAGTATTTT. The chain has TRBV5-4 and TRBJ2-3; D remains unclear. With 4 bases removed from V and 2 bases from J, the gap between germline ends came to 8 bases. Germline-derived CDR1 and CDR2 are SGHNT and YYREEE (reference sequence). The CDR3 consists of 13 residues.

The chain couples TRBV5-5 to TRBJ1-3, with D possibly TRBD1 on 6 matching bases. The CDR3 sequence is 15 residues long. Trimming cost V 3 bases and J 3 bases, with 13 bases left between them. Germline V gene lookup returns CDR1 SGHKS and CDR2 YYEKEE (reference sequence). The CDR3 region has the DNA TGTGCCAGCAGCTGGGGACAATCCCTTGGAAACACCATATATTTT. Its translation is CASSWGQSLGNTIYF.

The J gene is TRBJ2-1, the V gene TRBV6-5, with 9 bases lining up with TRBD2. Trimming at V came to 3 bases and at J to 3 bases, leaving 6 bases not matched to a gene. Germline loops: CDR1 MNHEY, CDR2 SVGAGI. The CDR3 is made up of 16 amino acids. The DNA of the CDR3 is TGTGCCAGCAGTTATGCTAGCGGGGTTAGCTACAATGAGCAGTTCTTC. It is translated as CASSYASGVSYNEQFF.

The gene calls are TRBV5-6 and TRBJ1-2; no definite D call. V was clipped by 0 bases and J by 2 bases, with 5 bases between them. Germline-derived CDR1 and CDR2 are SGHDT and YYEEEE. The CDR3 spans 13 residues. The CDR3 loop is CASSLGSNYGYTF. DNA of the CDR3: TGTGCCAGCAGCTTGGGAAGCAACTATGGCTACACCTTC.

This clone was seen more than once but under ten times. The chain recombines TRBV5-1 with TRBJ2-1, with TRBD1 matching over 7 bases. Germline CDR1 reads SGHRS; CDR2 reads YFSETQ. V trimming: 4 bases; J trimming: 4 bases; junction bases outside the gene matches: 8. The CDR3 contains 15 residues. CDR3 loop: CASSHGTAYYNEQFF. The DNA of the CDR3 is TGCGCCAGCAGCCACGGGACAGCCTATTACAATGAGCAGTTCTTC.

The chain uses TRBV4-3 and TRBJ1-3; unclear D gene. The germline V gene encodes CDR1 LGHNA and CDR2 YSLEER. CDR3 size: 18 residues. V shed 4 bases and J shed 0 bases, with 19 bases lying between them. The CDR3 DNA follows: TGCGCCAGCAGCCCCAATGCCTATCCCAGGTTCTCTGGAAACACCATATATTTT. It specifies CASSPNAYPRFSGNTIYF.

V is TRBV11-2 and J is TRBJ1-2, with D perhaps TRBD1 (5 bases). The ends were cut back, 6 bases at V and 8 bases at J, with 16 bases in the middle. This CDR3 region has 13 residues. Germline V gene lookup returns CDR1 SGHAT and CDR2 FQNNGV. The CDR3 DNA reads as TGTGCCAGCAGGGGGCTGGAAACTGAGGGCTACACCTTC. As protein: CASRGLETEGYTF. Using reference TRBV11-2 and TRBJ1-2 for the parts outside the CDR3, the full variable domain is EAGVAQSPRYKIIEKRQSVAFWCNPISGHATLYWYQQILGQGPKLLIQFQNNGVVDDSQLPKDRFSAERLKGVDSTLKIQPAKLEDSAVYLCASRGLETEGYTFGSGTRLTVV.

This clone has a handful of counts. The gene calls are TRBV6-1 and TRBJ2-7; D perhaps matches TRBD1 (6 bases). V was pared by 3 bases and J by 4 bases, with 10 bases between. CDR1 and CDR2 from the germline V gene are MNHNS and SASEGT. The CDR3 covers 13 residues. The CDR3 spells CASSDRQEYEQYF. DNA for the CDR3: TGTGCCAGCAGTGATAGACAGGAGTACGAGCAGTACTTC.

The V call is TRBV19, the J call TRBJ2-7, with 8 positions matching TRBD2. V shed 3 bases, J shed 0 bases, and the junction held 4 bases outside the gene matches. This CDR3 has 15 amino acids. The V gene's germline CDR1 is LNHDA and CDR2 SQIVND (reference sequence). CDR3 loop: CASSMGGGSSYEQYF. The DNA of the CDR3 is TGTGCCAGTAGTATGGGCGGGGGGAGCTCCTACGAGCAGTACTTC.

V usage is TRBV19 and J usage is TRBJ2-5; tentatively, D is TRBD2 (5 bases). Germline assignment: CDR1 LNHDA and CDR2 SQIVND (reference sequence). Trimming pared 4 bases from V and 0 bases from J, leaving 9 bases between. The CDR3 totals 14 residues. In DNA form, the CDR3 reads TGTGCCAGTAGTACTACTAGTAACCAAGAGACCCAGTACTTC. Its translation is CASSTTSNQETQYF.

The V and J genes are TRBV27 and TRBJ1-5; tentatively, D is TRBD1 (5 bases). Germline V gene lookup returns CDR1 MNHEY and CDR2 SMNVEV (reference sequence). Trimming left V 5 bases short and J 2 bases short, with 13 bases between. The CDR3 has 15 amino acids. Here the CDR3 DNA reads TGTGCCAGCAGTCCCCCGGGAGGGGGCAATCAGCCCCAGCATTTT. Translated: CASSPPGGGNQPQHF.

In DNA form, the CDR3 reads TGTGCCAGCAGCCATCAGCAGGGGGACGCCGGGAACACTGAAGCTTTCTTT. Translated: CASSHQQGDAGNTEAFF. The chain has TRBV5-6 and TRBJ1-1, with TRBD1 matching over 7 bases. The germline gives CDR1 SGHDT, CDR2 YYEEEE. The CDR3 is 17 residues long. The V and J ends lost 4 bases and 1 base, in that order; junction bases with no gene match: 13.

This chain links TRBV10-3 with TRBJ2-3; 10 nucleotides agree with TRBD1. In germline, CDR1 is ENHRY, CDR2 SYGVKD. This CDR3 spans 15 amino acids. Germline trimming cut 6 bases from V and 5 bases from J; bases unmatched to any gene: 8. CDR3: CAIRTDRGRRDTQYF. For the CDR3, the DNA is TGTGCCATCAGAACCGACAGGGGGCGAAGAGATACGCAGTATTTT.

This chain connects TRBV18 to TRBJ1-4; 10 positions agree with TRBD1. V shed 5 bases, J shed 8 bases, and the junction held 8 bases outside the gene matches. The length of the CDR3 is 15 residues. Germline assignment: CDR1 KGHSH and CDR2 LQKENI. CDR3: CASSFDRGREEKLFF. CDR3 DNA sequence: TGTGCCAGCTCATTCGACAGGGGGCGCGAGGAAAAACTGTTTTTT.

This chain uses TRBV7-9 with TRBJ1-3; unclear D gene. Trimming shortened V by 3 bases and J by 4 bases, and 16 bases separated the two germline ends. The CDR3 sequence is 16 residues long. Per the germline V gene, CDR1 is SEHNR and CDR2 is FQNEAQ (reference sequence). CDR3 bases: TGTGCCAGCAGCTTTACTGGAGCCCAGAGCGGAAACACCATATATTTT. Translating it yields CASSFTGAQSGNTIYF.

This chain joins TRBV4-2 and TRBJ2-5; 7 nucleotides match TRBD1. Germline V lookup: CDR1 LGHNA, CDR2 YNFKEQ. The CDR3 runs 17 residues. V gave up 0 bases and J gave up 0 bases; unmatched junction bases: 7. The CDR3 DNA sequence: TGTGCCAGCAGCCAAGACCTGAGTAGGGGGCACCAAGAGACCCAGTACTTC. Translation gives CASSQDLSRGHQETQYF.

The rearrangement uses TRBV25-1 and TRBJ1-2, with 7 bases lining up with TRBD1. Trimming removed 4 bases from V and 4 bases from J; junction bases left unmatched: 6. From germline, CDR1 is MGHDK and CDR2 SYGVNS. The CDR3 totals 14 residues. CDR3 in amino acids: CASSATSGGYGYTF. CDR3 coding DNA: TGTGCCAGCAGTGCCACATCAGGGGGCTATGGCTACACCTTC.

This clone was detected once. The chain employs TRBV27 and TRBJ1-5; unclear D gene. The V end was cut by 5 bases, the J end by 2 bases, with 7 bases between. Germline V lookup: CDR1 MNHEY, CDR2 SMNVEV (reference sequence). The CDR3 totals 13 residues. The CDR3 loop reads CASSPPGNQPQHF. The DNA for the CDR3 is TGTGCCAGCAGTCCCCCCGGCAATCAGCCCCAGCATTTT.

This clone showed up just a few times. The chain has TRBV10-3 and TRBJ1-2; the D gene is possibly TRBD1 (6 bases). CDR3 length: 13 residues. CDR1 ENHRY and CDR2 SYGVKD come from the germline V gene. V shed 4 bases and J shed 8 bases, with 14 bases lying between them. CDR3 sequence: CAISGEQGYGYTF. CDR3 DNA: TGTGCCATCAGTGGGGAACAGGGCTACGGCTACACCTTC.

The chain recombines TRBV5-1 with TRBJ2-7, with D maybe TRBD2 (5 bases). The CDR3 contains 16 residues. The V gene lost 3 bases and the J gene lost 3 bases, with 19 bases spanning the gap. CDR1 is SGHRS, CDR2 YFSETQ, per germline. The CDR3 sequence: CASSSNRRTGGYEQYF. The DNA for the CDR3 is TGCGCCAGCAGCTCCAACAGACGGACCGGAGGCTACGAGCAGTACTTC.

The rearrangement links TRBV5-1 to TRBJ1-1; the D gene is possibly TRBD1 (5 bases). The CDR3 is 15 residues long. V lost 4 bases to trimming and J lost 4 bases, with 17 bases between them. Germline V lookup: CDR1 SGHRS, CDR2 YFSETQ. CDR3 loop: CASSPGGAPATEAFF. Here the CDR3 DNA reads TGCGCCAGCAGCCCCGGCGGGGCGCCGGCCACTGAAGCTTTCTTT. Based on the CDR3 plus reference TRBV5-1 and TRBJ1-1, the full variable domain is KAGVTQTPRYLIKTRGQQVTLSCSPISGHRSVSWYQQTPGQGLQFLFEYFSETQRNKGNFPGRFSGRQFSNSRSEMNVSTLELGDSALYLCASSPGGAPATEAFFGQGTRLTVV.